The 27 T cell receptor beta chains given below trace back to one sample, sequenced in a study of T cell responses to AZD1222 COVID-19 vaccine. Assay used: immunoSEQ multiplex PCR; TCRdb lists only in-frame clones, some missing. The repertoire has about 86,000 clones, approximately 80% of them found once; the top ten carry around 21%. Sample: peripheral blood, taken on day 0 of AZD1222 vaccination. Receptors were obtained from an adult in good health.

This clone was recorded only once. V usage is TRBV29-1 and J usage is TRBJ2-7; tentatively, D is TRBD2 (6 bases). V lost 4 bases, J lost 2 bases, and 15 bases lay in between. This CDR3 region has 14 residues. Looked up from germline, CDR1 is SQVTM and CDR2 is ANQGSEA. The CDR3 here is CSVGEEHYAYEQYF. DNA of the CDR3: TGCAGCGTTGGGGAGGAGCATTACGCCTACGAGCAGTACTTC.

The chain recombines TRBV20-1 with TRBJ2-3; D is possibly TRBD2 (5 bases). V gave up 3 bases and J gave up 1 base, with 14 bases separating them. Germline V gives CDR1 DFQATT, CDR2 SNEGSKA (reference sequence). CDR3 size: 15 residues. The CDR3 DNA reads TGCAGTGCTAGTGGGTGGCGGGCGGGCACAGATACGCAGTATTTT. Protein: CSASGWRAGTDTQYF.

V gene TRBV5-4 combines with J gene TRBJ1-6; 10 bases agree with TRBD1. Germline CDR1 and CDR2: SGHNT and YYREEE (reference sequence). The CDR3 is 16 residues long. The V and J ends lost 0 bases and 9 bases, in that order; junction bases with no gene match: 6. The CDR3: CASSLGTGGEGSPLHF. The CDR3 DNA follows: TGTGCCAGCAGCTTGGGGACAGGGGGAGAGGGTTCACCCCTCCACTTT.

This clone was detected only a few times. This chain uses TRBV24-1 with TRBJ1-4, with D possibly being TRBD1 (5 bases). V gave up 9 bases and J gave up 6 bases, with 19 bases separating them. The CDR3 runs 15 residues. Per the germline V gene, CDR1 is KGHDR and CDR2 is SFDVKD. The CDR3 coding sequence is TGTGCCACCGCCTTGGGGAGGGGCGGCGATGAAAAACTGTTTTTT. Its protein is CATALGRGGDEKLFF.

The chain employs TRBV7-8 and TRBJ2-7; D could derive from TRBD1 or TRBD2 (7 bases each). From germline, CDR1 is SGHVS and CDR2 FQNEAQ. This CDR3 comprises 18 residues. Between the trimmed V and J ends, which lost 5 bases and 6 bases, there was a span of 29 bases. The CDR3 loop is CASSLPVLKQGSGGEQYF. The DNA of the CDR3 is TGTGCCAGCAGCCTCCCGGTATTAAAACAGGGGTCGGGGGGCGAGCAGTACTTC.

This chain uses TRBV5-1 with TRBJ1-6, with a possible D match to TRBD1 (5 bases). This CDR3 comprises 14 residues. The germline CDR1 and CDR2 sequences are SGHRS and YFSETQ. V lost 4 bases and J lost 9, with 14 bases in between. Here the CDR3 DNA reads TGCGCCAGCAGCGGCGCAGAGGGGAGTTCACCCCTCCACTTT. Encoded protein: CASSGAEGSSPLHF. The full variable domain, in which reference TRBV5-1 and TRBJ1-6 provide the parts outside the CDR3, is KAGVTQTPRYLIKTRGQQVTLSCSPISGHRSVSWYQQTPGQGLQFLFEYFSETQRNKGNFPGRFSGRQFSNSRSEMNVSTLELGDSALYLCASSGAEGSSPLHFGNGTRLTVT.

The chain couples TRBV3-1 (or the pseudogene TRBV3-2) to TRBJ1-5; no clear D. This CDR3 spans 14 amino acids. Germline CDR1 and CDR2: LGHDT and YNNKEL (reference sequence). V dropped 3 bases and J dropped 3 bases, with 9 bases sitting between them. CDR3 region: CASSHRGNNQPQHF. CDR3 sequence (DNA): TGTGCCAGCAGCCACCGGGGAAACAATCAGCCCCAGCATTTT.

The V and J genes are TRBV19 and TRBJ2-1, with TRBD2 matching over 7 bases. CDR3 length: 15 amino acids. J lost 0 bases, V lost 5 bases, and 4 bases had no gene match. Germline V CDR1 and CDR2: LNHDA, SQIVND (reference sequence). CDR3 nucleotide sequence: TGTGCCAGTAGTGTTCTAGCGGACTCCTACAATGAGCAGTTCTTC. Its translation is CASSVLADSYNEQFF.

The chain couples TRBV29-1 to TRBJ2-3; D is ambiguous. The CDR3 sequence is 17 residues long. Germline V gene sequence: CDR1 SQVTM, CDR2 ANQGSEA. V was cut by 0 bases and J by 0 bases, with 16 bases left in between. For the CDR3, the DNA is TGCAGCGTTGAAGAGTGGGGATCCCAACGGAGCACAGATACGCAGTATTTT. Encoded protein: CSVEEWGSQRSTDTQYF.

The chain recombines TRBV18 with TRBJ1-1; D may be TRBD1 (5 bases). V lost 0 bases and J lost 3, with 8 bases in between. Germline-derived CDR1 and CDR2 are KGHSH and LQKENI. The CDR3 covers 14 residues. The CDR3 DNA reads as TGTGCCAGCTCACCACCCGGGGGGGACACTGAAGCTTTCTTT. Protein: CASSPPGGDTEAFF.

The chain carries TRBV7-8 and TRBJ1-2, with D unclear. V was pared by 1 base and J by 8 bases, with 11 bases between. CDR1 SGHVS and CDR2 FQNEAQ come from the germline V gene. The CDR3 consists of 13 residues. CDR3 in DNA: TGTGCCAGCAGCTTAGAGCGCAGCTACGGCTACACCTTC. Its translation: CASSLERSYGYTF. The variable domain in full, completed from reference TRBV7-8 and TRBJ1-2, reads GAGVSQSPRYKVAKRGQDVALRCDPISGHVSLFWYQQALGQGPEFLTYFQNEAQLDKSGLPSDRFFAERPEGSVSTLKIQRTQQEDSAVYLCASSLERSYGYTFGSGTRLTVV.

The chain joins TRBV18 to TRBJ2-7; 7 bases align to TRBD1. Trimming removed 3 bases from V and 0 bases from J; junction bases left unmatched: 5. Germline assignment: CDR1 KGHSH and CDR2 LQKENI. CDR3 size: 15 residues. CDR3 sequence: CASSPGQVPSYEQYF. DNA for the CDR3: TGTGCCAGCTCACCCGGACAGGTCCCCTCCTACGAGCAGTACTTC.

This clone was detected only a few times. The gene calls are TRBV11-2 and TRBJ1-1; D remains unclear. The CDR3 sequence is 14 residues long. Germline V gene data show CDR1 as SGHAT and CDR2 as FQNNGV. V lost 5 bases and J 11 bases, leaving 21 bases between the germline ends. The CDR3 DNA reads TGTGCCAGCAGCCAGAATTTCGACCGAAACCAGGCTTTCTTT. It is translated as CASSQNFDRNQAFF. Variable domain in full (rest from reference TRBV11-2 and TRBJ1-1): EAGVAQSPRYKIIEKRQSVAFWCNPISGHATLYWYQQILGQGPKLLIQFQNNGVVDDSQLPKDRFSAERLKGVDSTLKIQPAKLEDSAVYLCASSQNFDRNQAFFGQGTRLTVV.

The chain links TRBV5-1 to TRBJ1-1; D is undetermined. Germline-derived CDR1 and CDR2 are SGHRS and YFSETQ. The V end was cut by 6 bases, the J end by 5 bases, with 14 bases between. This CDR3 contains 13 residues. CDR3 sequence: CASTREGKTEAFF. Written as DNA, the CDR3 is TGCGCCAGCACCCGTGAGGGAAAGACTGAAGCTTTCTTT.

This chain connects TRBV3-1 (or the pseudogene TRBV3-2) to TRBJ2-7, with D perhaps assigned TRBD1 or TRBD2 (6 bases each). This CDR3 is 14 amino acids long. Trimming stripped 5 bases from V and 5 bases from J, with 16 bases between. Germline V lookup: CDR1 LGHDT, CDR2 YNNKEL (reference sequence). CDR3 sequence (DNA): TGTGCCAGCAGCAACGGAGGGGGTGTGGACGAGCAGTACTTC. This codes for CASSNGGGVDEQYF.

The V and J genes are TRBV24-1 and TRBJ2-1; TRBD2 matches at 7 bases. The CDR3 extends over 14 amino acids. Germline CDR1 KGHDR, CDR2 SFDVKD. The V segment lost 5 bases and the J segment 5 bases; nucleotides outside the gene matches: 5. CDR3: CATSGRGLNNEQFF. In DNA, the CDR3 is TGTGCCACCAGTGGACGGGGACTAAACAATGAGCAGTTCTTC.

The chain recombines TRBV5-6 with TRBJ2-1; D gene ambiguous. The CDR3 has 11 amino acids. Germline CDR1 is SGHDT and CDR2 is YYEEEE. Deletions cut 0 bases from V and 8 bases from J, with 3 bases between. DNA of the CDR3: TGTGCCAGCAGCTTGGGCTATGAGCAGTTCTTC. Protein product: CASSLGYEQFF.

The J gene is TRBJ2-3, the V gene TRBV29-1; D is unclear. From germline, CDR1 is SQVTM and CDR2 ANQGSEA. V lost 6 bases to trimming and J lost 6 bases, with 10 bases between them. CDR3 length: 11 residues. This CDR3 is CSVRTTDTQYF. The CDR3 DNA reads as TGCAGCGTCCGCACCACCGATACGCAGTATTTT.

This sequence joins TRBV27 and TRBJ2-5, with 7 bases aligning to TRBD2. There are 16 residues in the CDR3. Trimming cost V 6 bases and J 5 bases; bases outside gene matches: 15. Germline CDR1 and CDR2: MNHEY and SMNVEV (reference sequence). CDR3 sequence: CASRKPRGSGLETQYF. The CDR3 DNA follows: TGTGCCAGCAGGAAGCCTAGGGGTAGCGGGTTGGAGACCCAGTACTTC.

The chain combines TRBV9 with TRBJ2-2; no clear D. With 0 bases removed from V and 0 bases from J, the gap between germline ends came to 6 bases. Germline V gives CDR1 SGDLS, CDR2 YYNGEE. The CDR3 length is 15 residues. The CDR3 DNA reads TGTGCCAGCAGCGTAGGATATGCGAACACCGGGGAGCTGTTTTTT. It specifies CASSVGYANTGELFF.

The J gene is TRBJ2-5, the V gene TRBV5-1; D uncertain. CDR3 length: 14 amino acids. V gave up 8 bases and J gave up 4 bases, with 18 bases separating them. Germline CDR1 reads SGHRS; CDR2 reads YFSETQ. CDR3 DNA sequence: TGCGCCAGTCGGACCTCTAGTGTCGGAGAGACCCAGTACTTC. As protein: CASRTSSVGETQYF.

The V gene is TRBV2, the J gene TRBJ2-7, with TRBD2 matching 7 bases. The CDR3 runs 16 residues. V lost 4 bases to trimming and J lost 2 bases; unmatched junction nucleotides: 11. The germline V gene has CDR1 SNHLY and CDR2 FYNNEI. CDR3 sequence (DNA): TGTGCCAGCAGTGTCCTCCCGCTAGCGGATGCCTACGAGCAGTACTTC. Residues: CASSVLPLADAYEQYF.

The chain employs TRBV7-9 and TRBJ1-1; 7 bases map to TRBD1. Germline V lookup: CDR1 SEHNR, CDR2 FQNEAQ (reference sequence). Trimming removed 6 bases from V and 10 bases from J; junction bases left unmatched: 5. The CDR3 spans 11 residues. The CDR3: CASSRQGLAFF. The CDR3 DNA reads as TGTGCCAGCAGTCGACAGGGACTAGCTTTCTTT.

V and J are TRBV6-6 and TRBJ2-7, with TRBD2 matching over 13 bases. V was pared by 2 bases and J by 7 bases, with 5 bases of the junction left unmatched. This CDR3 comprises 15 residues. Germline V gives CDR1 MNHNY, CDR2 SVGAGI (reference sequence). In nucleotides, the CDR3 is TGTGCCAGCAGTTACGGGACTAGCGGGAAAGGTGAGCAGTACTTC. It translates to CASSYGTSGKGEQYF.

The V call is TRBV6-6, the J call TRBJ2-1, with D perhaps matching TRBD1 (6 bases). CDR3 length equals 14 residues. Germline CDR1 reads MNHNY; CDR2 reads SVGAGI (reference sequence). The V gene lost 7 bases and the J gene lost 4 bases, with 14 bases spanning the gap. The CDR3 DNA reads TGTGCCAGCATCCCGGACAGACCGTACAATGAGCAGTTCTTC. Translated, it gives CASIPDRPYNEQFF.

The table lists this clone with a count of one. CDR3 loop: CASSSIRDRGPYEQYF. DNA of the CDR3: TGTGCCAGCAGCTCGATCCGGGACAGGGGACCCTACGAGCAGTACTTC. The rearrangement links TRBV7-6 to TRBJ2-7, with TRBD1 identical over 10 bases. From germline, CDR1 is SGHVS and CDR2 FNYEAQ. This CDR3 region has 16 residues. V lost 4 bases and J lost 2; bases outside the gene matches: 8. Complete variable domain (other parts from reference TRBV7-6 and TRBJ2-7): GAGVSQSPRYKVTKRGQDVALRCDPISGHVSLYWYRQALGQGPEFLTYFNYEAQQDKSGLPNDRFSAERPEGSISTLTIQRTEQRDSAMYRCASSSIRDRGPYEQYFGPGTRLTVT.

This chain connects TRBV19 to TRBJ2-1, with a possible D match to TRBD2 (5 bases). There are 16 residues in the CDR3. V lost 6 bases, J lost 2 bases, and 17 bases lay in between. Germline V gene lookup returns CDR1 LNHDA and CDR2 SQIVND (reference sequence). The CDR3 sequence: CASSGISAGAYNEQFF. In DNA form, the CDR3 reads TGTGCCAGTAGCGGGATCTCCGCTGGGGCCTACAATGAGCAGTTCTTC.